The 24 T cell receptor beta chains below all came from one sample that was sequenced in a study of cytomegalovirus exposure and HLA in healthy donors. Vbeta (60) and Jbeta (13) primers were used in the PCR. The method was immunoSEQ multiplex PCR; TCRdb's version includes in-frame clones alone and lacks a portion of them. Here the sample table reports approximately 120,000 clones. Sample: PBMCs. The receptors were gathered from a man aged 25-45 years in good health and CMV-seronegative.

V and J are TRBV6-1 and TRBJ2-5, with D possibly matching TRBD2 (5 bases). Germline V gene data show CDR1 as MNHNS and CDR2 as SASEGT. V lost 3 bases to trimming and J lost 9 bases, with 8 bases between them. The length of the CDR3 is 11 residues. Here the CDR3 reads CASSEDGAQYF. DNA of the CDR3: TGTGCCAGCAGTGAGGACGGGGCCCAGTACTTC.

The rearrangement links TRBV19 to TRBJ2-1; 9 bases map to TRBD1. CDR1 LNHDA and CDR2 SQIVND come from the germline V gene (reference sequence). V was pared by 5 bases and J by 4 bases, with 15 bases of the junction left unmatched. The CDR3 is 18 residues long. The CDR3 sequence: CASSLGTGTLVIYNEQFF. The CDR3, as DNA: TGTGCCAGTAGTCTCGGGACAGGGACTCTCGTTATTTACAATGAGCAGTTCTTC.

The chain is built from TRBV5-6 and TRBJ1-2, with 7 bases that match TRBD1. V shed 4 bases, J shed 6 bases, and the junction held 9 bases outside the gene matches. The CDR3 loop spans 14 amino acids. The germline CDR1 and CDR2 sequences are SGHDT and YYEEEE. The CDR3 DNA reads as TGTGCCAGCAGCGGAATAGGGGGCTTCAATGGCTACACCTTC. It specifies CASSGIGGFNGYTF.

Here the CDR3 DNA reads TGTGCCAGCAGTGAAATTCGGGGGACTAGCGGATACGAGCAGTACTTC. Encoded protein: CASSEIRGTSGYEQYF. The chain links TRBV2 to TRBJ2-7; TRBD2 matches at 11 bases. V shed 2 bases and J 4 bases; nucleotides not matched to a gene: 7. The CDR3 runs to 16 residues. The germline CDR1 and CDR2 sequences are SNHLY and FYNNEI.

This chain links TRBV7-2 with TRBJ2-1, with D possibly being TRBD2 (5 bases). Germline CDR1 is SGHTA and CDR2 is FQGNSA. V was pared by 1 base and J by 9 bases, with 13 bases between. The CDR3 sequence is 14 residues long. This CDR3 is CASSLELVLAEQFF. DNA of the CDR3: TGTGCCAGCAGCTTAGAACTAGTCTTGGCTGAGCAGTTCTTC.

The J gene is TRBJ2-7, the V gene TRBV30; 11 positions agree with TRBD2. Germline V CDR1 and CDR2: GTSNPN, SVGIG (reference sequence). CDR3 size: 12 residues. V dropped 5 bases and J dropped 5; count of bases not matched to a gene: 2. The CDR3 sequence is CAWSTSGNEQYF. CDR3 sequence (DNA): TGTGCCTGGTCGACTAGCGGGAACGAGCAGTACTTC.

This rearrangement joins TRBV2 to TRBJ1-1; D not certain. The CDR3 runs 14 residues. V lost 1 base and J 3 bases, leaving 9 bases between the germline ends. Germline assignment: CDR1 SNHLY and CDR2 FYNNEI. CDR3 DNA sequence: TGTGCCAGCAGTGAAGGGGAGAGAGACACTGAAGCTTTCTTT. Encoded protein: CASSEGERDTEAFF.

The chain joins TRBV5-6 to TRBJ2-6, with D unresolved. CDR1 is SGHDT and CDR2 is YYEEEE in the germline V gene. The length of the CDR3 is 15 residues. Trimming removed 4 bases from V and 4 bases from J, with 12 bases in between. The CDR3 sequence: CASSPTPRGANVLTF. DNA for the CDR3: TGTGCCAGCAGCCCGACGCCCAGGGGGGCCAACGTCCTGACTTTC.

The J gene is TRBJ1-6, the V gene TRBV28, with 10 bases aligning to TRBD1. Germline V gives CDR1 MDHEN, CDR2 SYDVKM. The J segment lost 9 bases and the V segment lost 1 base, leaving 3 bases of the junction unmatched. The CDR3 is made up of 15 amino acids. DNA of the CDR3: TGTGCCAGCAGTTTATTTGACAGGGGGCTTTCACCCCTCCACTTT. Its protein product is CASSLFDRGLSPLHF.

CDR3 coding DNA: TGTGCCATCAGCCCGGGACAGGGGGACGATACGCAGTATTTT. Translated: CAISPGQGDDTQYF. The chain recombines TRBV10-3 with TRBJ2-3; 11 bases line up with TRBD1. This CDR3 has 14 amino acids. V lost 6 bases, J lost 6 bases, and 5 bases stayed unmatched. Germline V gives CDR1 ENHRY, CDR2 SYGVKD.

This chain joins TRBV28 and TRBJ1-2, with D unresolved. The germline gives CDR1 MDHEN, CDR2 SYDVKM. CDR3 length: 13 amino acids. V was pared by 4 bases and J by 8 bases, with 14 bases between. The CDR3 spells CASSSGPTGGYTF. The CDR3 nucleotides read TGTGCCAGCAGTTCAGGACCCACGGGGGGCTACACCTTC.

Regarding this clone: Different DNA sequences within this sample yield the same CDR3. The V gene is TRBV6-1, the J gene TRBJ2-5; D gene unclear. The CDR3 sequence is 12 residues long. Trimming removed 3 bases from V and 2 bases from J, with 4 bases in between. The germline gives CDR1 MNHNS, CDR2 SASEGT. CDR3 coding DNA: TGTGCCAGCAGTGACAGTCAAGAGACCCAGTACTTC. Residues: CASSDSQETQYF.

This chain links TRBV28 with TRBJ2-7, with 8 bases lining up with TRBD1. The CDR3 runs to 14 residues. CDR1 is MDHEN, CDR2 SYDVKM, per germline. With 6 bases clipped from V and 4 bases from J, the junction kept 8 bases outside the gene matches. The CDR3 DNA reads TGTGCCAGCAGCATTTCAGGGGGCACGTACGAGCAGTACTTC. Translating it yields CASSISGGTYEQYF.

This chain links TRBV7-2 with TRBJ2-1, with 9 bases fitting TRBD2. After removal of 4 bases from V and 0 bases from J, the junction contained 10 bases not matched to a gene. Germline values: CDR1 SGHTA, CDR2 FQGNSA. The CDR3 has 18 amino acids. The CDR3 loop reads CASSSRTSVAFSYNEQFF. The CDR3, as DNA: TGTGCCAGCAGCTCCCGGACTAGCGTAGCCTTCTCCTACAATGAGCAGTTCTTC. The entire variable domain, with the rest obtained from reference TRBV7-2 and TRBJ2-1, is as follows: GAGVSQSPSNKVTEKGKDVELRCDPISGHTALYWYRQSLGQGLEFLIYFQGNSAPDKSGLPSDRFSAERTGGSVSTLTIQRTQQEDSAVYLCASSSRTSVAFSYNEQFFGPGTRLTVL.

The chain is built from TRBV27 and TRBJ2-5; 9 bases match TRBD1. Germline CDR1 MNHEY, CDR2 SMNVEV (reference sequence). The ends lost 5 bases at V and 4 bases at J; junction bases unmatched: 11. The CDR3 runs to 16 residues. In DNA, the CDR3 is TGTGCCAGCAGTGTAGGGGGGGGACAGGGCCGAGAGACCCAGTACTTC. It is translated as CASSVGGGQGRETQYF.

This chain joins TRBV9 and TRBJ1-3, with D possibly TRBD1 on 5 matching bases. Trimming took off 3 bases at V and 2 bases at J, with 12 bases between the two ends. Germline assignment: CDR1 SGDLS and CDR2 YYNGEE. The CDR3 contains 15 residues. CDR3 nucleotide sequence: TGTGCCAGCAGCGCGACAGTCCTCGCTGGAAACACCATATATTTT. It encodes CASSATVLAGNTIYF.

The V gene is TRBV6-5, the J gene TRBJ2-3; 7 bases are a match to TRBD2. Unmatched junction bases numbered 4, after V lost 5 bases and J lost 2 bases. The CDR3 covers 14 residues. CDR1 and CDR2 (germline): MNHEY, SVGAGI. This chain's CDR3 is CASSLAVHTDTQYF. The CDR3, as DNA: TGTGCCAGCAGTCTAGCGGTACACACAGATACGCAGTATTTT.

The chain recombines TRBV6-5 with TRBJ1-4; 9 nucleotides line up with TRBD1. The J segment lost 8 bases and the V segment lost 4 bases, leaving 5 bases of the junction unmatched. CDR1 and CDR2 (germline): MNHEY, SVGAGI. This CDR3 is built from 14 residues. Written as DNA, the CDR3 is TGTGCCAGCAGTTTGACAGGGGGTATCGAAAAACTGTTTTTT. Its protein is CASSLTGGIEKLFF.

CDR3 nucleotides: TGTGCCAGCAGAACAGGGGGCGCGTCGACTGGAAACACCATATATTTT. This sequence encodes CASRTGGASTGNTIYF. The V and J genes are TRBV21-1 and TRBJ1-3; the D call TRBD1 from the table was never checked on the DNA. TRBV21-1 is deemed a pseudogene. The CDR3 length is 16 residues.

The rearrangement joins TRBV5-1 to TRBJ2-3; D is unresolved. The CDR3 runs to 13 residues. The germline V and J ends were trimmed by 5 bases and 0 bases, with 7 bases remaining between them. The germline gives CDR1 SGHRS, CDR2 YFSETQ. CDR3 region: CASSLTSTDTQYF. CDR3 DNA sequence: TGCGCCAGCAGTCTAACTAGCACAGATACGCAGTATTTT.

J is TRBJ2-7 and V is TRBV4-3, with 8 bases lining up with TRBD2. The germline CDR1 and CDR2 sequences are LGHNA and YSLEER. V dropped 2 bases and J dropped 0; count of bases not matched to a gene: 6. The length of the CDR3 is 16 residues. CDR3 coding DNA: TGCGCCAGCAGCCAAATTAGCGGGACGCCCTCCTACGAGCAGTACTTC. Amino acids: CASSQISGTPSYEQYF.

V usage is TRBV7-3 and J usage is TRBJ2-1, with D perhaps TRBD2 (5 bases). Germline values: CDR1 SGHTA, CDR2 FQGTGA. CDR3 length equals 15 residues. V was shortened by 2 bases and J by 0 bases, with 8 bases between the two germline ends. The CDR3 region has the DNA TGTGCCAGCAGCTTAGCGGGTAGCTCCTACAATGAGCAGTTCTTC. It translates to CASSLAGSSYNEQFF.

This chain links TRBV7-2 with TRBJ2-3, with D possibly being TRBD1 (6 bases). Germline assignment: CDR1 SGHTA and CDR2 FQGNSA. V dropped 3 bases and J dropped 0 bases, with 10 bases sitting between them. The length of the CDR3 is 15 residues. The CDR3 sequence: CASSLDGQSTDTQYF. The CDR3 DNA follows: TGTGCCAGCAGCTTGGATGGACAGAGCACAGATACGCAGTATTTT.

The DNA of the CDR3 is TGTGCCAGCAGCGTGGGACTCAGCCAGGGCATTCAGTACTTC. Translation gives CASSVGLSQGIQYF. The chain is built from TRBV5-8 and TRBJ2-4, with TRBD2 as a possible D gene (6 bases). V was pared by 4 bases and J by 9 bases, with 17 bases between. The CDR3 has 14 residues. Germline V gene sequence: CDR1 SGHTS, CDR2 YDEGEE.